This entry lists 17 T cell receptor beta chains sequenced from one sample in a study of shared clonotypes between healthy human individuals. Naive CD8 populations comprised CD45RO-negative cells positively selected for CCR7, excluding terminally differentiated effector memory CD45RA+ cells. Profiling relied on immunoSEQ multiplex PCR, and the TCRdb table lists in-frame clones only, not all of them. The data show fewer than 1 million clones, about 96% seen once. Sequenced: naive CD8+ T cells sorted from blood. The receptors were gathered from a man between 25 and 39 years old in good health.

The chain links TRBV11-3 to TRBJ1-2; TRBD1 might be the D (6 bases). The germline gives CDR1 SGHNT, CDR2 YENEEA. The ends were cut back, 3 bases at V and 5 bases at J, with 10 bases in the middle. The CDR3 covers 13 residues. The CDR3 DNA reads as TGTGCCAGCAGCTTTAACAGGGAGTATGGCTACACCTTC. Protein sequence: CASSFNREYGYTF.

The V call is TRBV5-4, the J call TRBJ2-1; 14 positions match TRBD2. The ends lost 4 bases at V and 7 bases at J; junction bases unmatched: 7. The CDR3 runs 16 residues. Germline CDR1 SGHNT, CDR2 YYREEE (reference sequence). CDR3 amino acids: CASSPMGLAGANEQFF. CDR3 coding DNA: TGTGCCAGCAGCCCGATGGGACTAGCGGGAGCAAATGAGCAGTTCTTC. The full variable domain, with the rest looked up from reference TRBV5-4 and TRBJ2-1, is ETGVTQSPTHLIKTRGQQVTLRCSSQSGHNTVSWYQQALGQGPQFIFQYYREEENGRGNFPPRFSGLQFPNYSSELNVNALELDDSALYLCASSPMGLAGANEQFFGPGTRLTVL.

The CDR3 here is CASCGTSFHEQYF. Written as DNA, the CDR3 is TGTGCCAGCTGCGGGACTAGCTTCCACGAGCAGTACTTC. The chain combines TRBV6-6 with TRBJ2-7, with 9 bases fitting TRBD2. The trim removed 8 bases at V and 5 bases at J, leaving 7 bases unmatched. The germline gives CDR1 MNHNY, CDR2 SVGAGI (reference sequence). This CDR3 spans 13 amino acids.

In nucleotides, the CDR3 is TGTGCCAGTAGTACGGGGACTAGCGGGTGGGTCAGTGAGCAGTTCTTC. Translated, it gives CASSTGTSGWVSEQFF. The chain couples TRBV19 to TRBJ2-1; 12 positions match TRBD2. V lost 4 bases to trimming and J lost 9 bases; unmatched junction nucleotides: 10. In germline, CDR1 is LNHDA, CDR2 SQIVND (reference sequence). The CDR3 has 16 amino acids.

The chain uses TRBV9 and TRBJ2-1, with 13 bases identical to TRBD2. The germline CDR1 and CDR2 sequences are SGDLS and YYNGEE. J gave up 10 bases and V 0 bases, and 4 bases lay outside the gene matches. The CDR3 extends over 15 amino acids. The CDR3 sequence is CASSVGGLAGREQFF. DNA of the CDR3: TGTGCCAGCAGCGTAGGGGGACTAGCGGGAAGGGAGCAGTTCTTC.

The genes are TRBV27 and TRBJ2-5; D possibly corresponds to TRBD1 (5 bases). The CDR3 has 15 amino acids. Trimming left V 2 bases short and J 5 bases short, with 15 bases between. In germline, CDR1 is MNHEY, CDR2 SMNVEV (reference sequence). The CDR3: CASSLSLGRLETQYF. The CDR3 DNA sequence: TGTGCCAGCAGTTTAAGTCTGGGGCGCCTGGAGACCCAGTACTTC.

The chain has TRBV7-6 and TRBJ2-3, with D tentatively TRBD1 (7 bases). Between the trimmed V and J ends, which lost 5 bases and 0 bases, there was a span of 12 bases. CDR1 is SGHVS and CDR2 is FNYEAQ in the germline V gene. The CDR3 is made up of 15 amino acids. CDR3: CASSATGTSTDTQYF. CDR3 DNA sequence: TGTGCCAGCAGCGCGACAGGGACTAGCACAGATACGCAGTATTTT.

The rearrangement links TRBV5-5 to TRBJ2-5; D call uncertain. This CDR3 comprises 13 residues. The V gene lost 0 bases and the J gene lost 13 bases, with 16 bases spanning the gap. Looked up from germline, CDR1 is SGHKS and CDR2 is YYEKEE (reference sequence). The CDR3 reads CASSLGDLLDPYF. CDR3 coding DNA: TGTGCCAGCAGCTTGGGAGATCTCCTGGACCCGTACTTC.

This rearrangement joins TRBV5-1 to TRBJ2-1, with 8 bases matching TRBD1. Germline V lookup: CDR1 SGHRS, CDR2 YFSETQ. V dropped 4 bases and J dropped 15; count of bases not matched to a gene: 6. This CDR3 has 11 residues. CDR3 DNA: TGCGCCAGCAGCGAGGGGACAGGCTTGTTCTTC. It specifies CASSEGTGLFF.

The chain joins TRBV5-6 to TRBJ1-1; D is ambiguous. The CDR3 is 14 residues long. CDR1 and CDR2 from the germline V gene are SGHDT and YYEEEE. V was cut by 4 bases and J by 0 bases, with 10 bases left in between. DNA for the CDR3: TGTGCCAGCAGCCAGGACGGGATGAACACTGAAGCTTTCTTT. Encoded protein: CASSQDGMNTEAFF.

The V gene is TRBV4-3, the J gene TRBJ2-1; TRBD2 aligns across 11 bases. The CDR3 contains 15 residues. V was clipped by 3 bases and J by 8 bases; unmatched bases: 6. Germline V gene data show CDR1 as LGHNA and CDR2 as YSLEER. DNA of the CDR3: TGCGCCAGCAGCCAGGAACTAGCGGGAGCGGATGAGCAGTTCTTC. Translating gives CASSQELAGADEQFF.

The genes are TRBV27 and TRBJ2-7, with unresolved D. CDR1 is MNHEY and CDR2 is SMNVEV in the germline V gene (reference sequence). The CDR3 extends over 15 amino acids. The germline V and J ends were trimmed by 1 base and 3 bases, with 13 bases remaining between them. CDR3 loop: CASSLLRREIYEQYF. The CDR3 nucleotides are TGTGCCAGCAGTTTATTGCGACGAGAAATCTACGAGCAGTACTTC.

The count of this clone is one. The chain employs TRBV18 and TRBJ2-7, with unresolved D. V was pared by 3 bases and J by 4 bases, with 19 bases between. Germline loops: CDR1 KGHSH, CDR2 LQKENI. There are 16 residues in the CDR3. The CDR3 DNA reads as TGTGCCAGCTCACCGAACCCTGCTGGATTCAGTTACGAGCAGTACTTC. It translates to CASSPNPAGFSYEQYF.

The J gene is TRBJ2-7, the V gene TRBV7-9; 11 bases match TRBD1. With V trimmed by 4 bases and J by 4 bases, 6 bases remained unmatched. The length of the CDR3 is 15 residues. Germline V CDR1 and CDR2: SEHNR, FQNEAQ (reference sequence). CDR3 coding DNA: TGTGCCAGCAGCTGGGACAGGGGGTGGCTATACGAGCAGTACTTC. It translates to CASSWDRGWLYEQYF.

The V call is TRBV15, the J call TRBJ1-1, with TRBD1 matching 9 bases. The germline V gene has CDR1 LNHNV and CDR2 YYDKDF (reference sequence). CDR3 size: 17 residues. Trimming at V came to 4 bases and at J to 0 bases, leaving 9 bases not matched to a gene. The DNA of the CDR3 is TGTGCCACCAGCACTACCGGGACAGGGCTGATGAACACTGAAGCTTTCTTT. The encoded protein is CATSTTGTGLMNTEAFF. Based on the CDR3 plus reference TRBV15 and TRBJ1-1, the full variable domain is DAMVIQNPRYQVTQFGKPVTLSCSQTLNHNVMYWYQQKSSQAPKLLFHYYDKDFNNEADTPDNFQSRRPNTSFCFLDIRSPGLGDTAMYLCATSTTGTGLMNTEAFFGQGTRLTVV.

The chain uses TRBV5-1 and TRBJ2-1; TRBD1 might be the D (6 bases). Trimming took 9 bases from V and 8 from J, leaving 21 bases between them. Germline V gene sequence: CDR1 SGHRS, CDR2 YFSETQ. The CDR3 is 14 amino acids. CDR3 residues: CANTSGTMSHEQFF. CDR3 DNA: TGCGCCAACACATCCGGGACAATGTCCCATGAGCAGTTCTTC. Using reference TRBV5-1 and TRBJ2-1 for the parts outside the CDR3, the full variable domain is KAGVTQTPRYLIKTRGQQVTLSCSPISGHRSVSWYQQTPGQGLQFLFEYFSETQRNKGNFPGRFSGRQFSNSRSEMNVSTLELGDSALYLCANTSGTMSHEQFFGPGTRLTVL.

The rearrangement links TRBV29-1 to TRBJ1-2; D remains unclear. This CDR3 spans 11 amino acids. Germline loops: CDR1 SQVTM, CDR2 ANQGSEA. The V gene lost 4 bases and the J gene lost 3 bases, with 6 bases spanning the gap. Here the CDR3 reads CSVVADYGYTF. As DNA, the CDR3 is TGCAGCGTTGTGGCAGACTATGGCTACACCTTC. The whole variable domain, filled in from reference TRBV29-1 and TRBJ1-2, reads SAVISQKPSRDICQRGTSLTIQCQVDSQVTMMFWYRQQPGQSLTLIATANQGSEATYESGFVIDKFPISRPNLTFSTLTVSNMSPEDSSIYLCSVVADYGYTFGSGTRLTVV.